This T cell receptor (beta chain) emerged from a study of a mutant IDH1 vaccine in newly diagnosed glioma. Background on the study: Patients came in for eight vaccinations, in weeks 1, 3, 5, 7, 11, 15, 19 and 23. Vaccination began 4-6 weeks post radiotherapy alone, or with temozolomide cycles. It was radiotherapy, temozolomide, or both that patients received previously, with most receiving both.

About this clone: What it recognizes is unknown.

The data were produced by immunoSEQ multiplex PCR, yet TCRdb's version contains in-frame clones alone and is incomplete. The table lists 45,000 to 55,000 clones, 78% of them singletons. The time point is: week 5, during vaccination. Topical imiquimod was applied with each vaccine dose, which held 300 ug of mutant IDH1 20-mer peptide. V shed 0 bases, J shed 10 bases, and the junction held 5 bases outside the gene matches. Germline V gene data show CDR1 as GTSNPN and CDR2 as SVGIG (reference sequence). The CDR3 runs 13 residues. This TCR derives from a woman in her thirties or forties with glioma. The chain couples TRBV30 to TRBJ2-1; 8 bases align to TRBD1. Sequencing used PBMCs, obtained from a glioma patient whose treatment included an IDH1 peptide vaccine. The CDR3 region has the DNA TGTGCCTGGAGTGTTCAGGGGGCAGGAGAGCAGTTCTTC. Amino acid sequence: CAWSVQGAGEQFF.